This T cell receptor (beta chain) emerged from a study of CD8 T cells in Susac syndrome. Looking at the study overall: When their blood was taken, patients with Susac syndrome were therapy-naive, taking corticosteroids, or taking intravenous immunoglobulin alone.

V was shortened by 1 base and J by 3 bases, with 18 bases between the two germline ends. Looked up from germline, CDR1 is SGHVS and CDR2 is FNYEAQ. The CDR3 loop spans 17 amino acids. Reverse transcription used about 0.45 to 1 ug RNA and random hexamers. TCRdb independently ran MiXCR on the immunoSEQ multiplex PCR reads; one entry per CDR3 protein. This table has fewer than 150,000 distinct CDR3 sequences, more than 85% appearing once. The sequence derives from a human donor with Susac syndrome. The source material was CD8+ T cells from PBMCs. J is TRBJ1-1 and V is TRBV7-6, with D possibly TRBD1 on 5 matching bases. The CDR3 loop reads CASSLGLLVGADTEAFF. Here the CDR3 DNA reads TGTGCCAGCAGCTTAGGACTGCTAGTTGGGGCTGACACTGAAGCTTTCTTT. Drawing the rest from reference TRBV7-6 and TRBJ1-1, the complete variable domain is GAGVSQSPRYKVTKRGQDVALRCDPISGHVSLYWYRQALGQGPEFLTYFNYEAQQDKSGLPNDRFSAERPEGSISTLTIQRTEQRDSAMYRCASSLGLLVGADTEAFFGQGTRLTVV.